Listed below are T cell receptor beta chains from one sample, sequenced in a study of T-cell memory formation after mild COVID-19. TCRdb fed the 5' RACE reads into MiXCR, producing one record per CDR3 protein. This sample yields 350,000 to 450,000 distinct CDR3 sequences, of which 24% are seen a single time; around 8.7% belongs to the top ten. What was sequenced was PBMCs or a T cell subset sorted from them (not recorded which). The receptor set was obtained from an adult woman who had mild COVID-19 (a few samples of this study predate the infection). Cell type and time point are not known. Each CDR3 is given with its conserved first and last residue. The D gene is left open where the match is weak. Clone size, where shown, is once, few, many, or a class for clones that have expanded.

J | V | D | size | DNA | CDR3
TRBJ2-3 | TRBV10-3 | . | few | TGTGCCACCAGTAGAGAAGTGGATACGCAGTATTTT | CATSREVDTQYF
TRBJ2-1 | TRBV9 | TRBD2 | . | TGTGCCAGCAGCGTAGACGGGCGAGCGGGAGGGCACAATGAGCAGTTCTTC | CASSVDGRAGGHNEQFF
TRBJ2-2 | TRBV7-2 | . | . | TGTGCCAGCAGCCTTAGACTGCCCAGTAACACCGGGGAGCTGTTTTTT | CASSLRLPSNTGELFF
TRBJ2-7 | TRBV6-1 | TRBD2 | few | TGTGCCAGCAGTGAAAGGCGCTTTGCGGGAGGTTTCCTCAGCGACTACGAGCAGTACTTC | CASSERRFAGGFLSDYEQYF
TRBJ2-1 | TRBV7-9 | TRBD2 | few | TGTGCCAGCAGCTCCCTCGGGAGGCCCTCCTACAATGAGCAGTTCTTC | CASSSLGRPSYNEQFF
TRBJ2-2 | TRBV6-5 | . | . | TGTGCCAGCAGTTATAAATGGTCAGACACCGGGGAGCTGTTTTTT | CASSYKWSDTGELFF
TRBJ2-7 | TRBV11-2 | . | . | TGTGCCAGCAGCCCCCTTGATTTCGAGCAGTACTTC | CASSPLDFEQYF
TRBJ1-2 | TRBV11-2 | . | . | TGTGCCAGCAGCTTAGAGGCCGGGGCAAGACGGGGCTACACCTTC | CASSLEAGARRGYTF
TRBJ2-1 | TRBV24-1 | . | few | TGTGCCACCAGTGACCTCGACAGAAGAGGTGAGCAGTTCTTC | CATSDLDRRGEQFF
TRBJ2-2 | TRBV9 | TRBD1 | few | TGTGCCAGCAGCGGAGCCCCGACCGGGACAGGTCCCACCGGGGAGCTGTTTTTT | CASSGAPTGTGPTGELFF
TRBJ1-1 | TRBV7-3 | . | . | TGTGCCAGCAGCTTAAAGGCAGGGATGAACACTGAAGCTTTCTTT | CASSLKAGMNTEAFF
TRBJ2-7 | TRBV18 | TRBD1 | . | TGTGCCAGCTCACCCGACAGGGTCCACGAGCAGTACTTC | CASSPDRVHEQYF
TRBJ2-1 | TRBV12-3/TRBV12-4 | TRBD2 | few | TGTGCCAGCAGTTTAACGTCCGCGGGAGACAATGAGCAGTTCTTC | CASSLTSAGDNEQFF
TRBJ2-7 | TRBV18 | TRBD1 | few | TGTGCCAGCTCACACTCGGGACAGGGGAGGTTCGAGCAGTACTTC | CASSHSGQGRFEQYF
TRBJ2-1 | TRBV7-3 | TRBD1 | . | TGTGCCAGCAGCCCACTCCCCGGGACAGGGTTATACAATGAGCAGTTCTTC | CASSPLPGTGLYNEQFF
TRBJ2-2 | TRBV7-8 | . | many | TGTGCCAGCAGTTACCAGTCCCAGATTAACACCGGGGAGCTGTTTTTT | CASSYQSQINTGELFF
TRBJ1-2 | TRBV30 | TRBD1 | . | TGTGCCTGGTCGACAGGGGTTGGGTATGGCTACACCTTC | CAWSTGVGYGYTF
TRBJ1-6 | TRBV4-1 | . | few | TGCGCCAGCAGCCAAGTCCCGGAGGTGATGGATTCACCCCTCCACTTT | CASSQVPEVMDSPLHF
TRBJ2-4 | TRBV7-9 | . | many | TGTGCCAGCAGCTTAGTTCCCAGGGACGGAAACATTCAGTACTTC | CASSLVPRDGNIQYF
TRBJ1-5 | TRBV18 | TRBD1 | . | TGTGCCAGCTCACGGCTGGACAGGGGCCAGCCCCAGCATTTT | CASSRLDRGQPQHF
TRBJ2-2 | TRBV4-1 | TRBD2 | . | TGCGCCAGCAGCCCAACTCCACTAGCGGGGGTCCCCGGGGAGCTGTTTTTT | CASSPTPLAGVPGELFF
TRBJ1-3 | TRBV10-3 | . | . | TGTGCCATCAGCCTCCCAGAGGCCGGAAACACCATATATTTT | CAISLPEAGNTIYF
TRBJ2-3 | TRBV7-9 | TRBD1 | . | TGTGCCAGCAGCCAAGGCGCCGGACAGGCGGATACGCAGTATTTT | CASSQGAGQADTQYF
TRBJ1-4 | TRBV6-6 | . | once | TGTGCCAGCAGTTACCCCTGGGCAGGGTCTAATGAAAAACTGTTTTTT | CASSYPWAGSNEKLFF
TRBJ1-1 | TRBV5-1 | . | . | TGCGCCAGCAGCTCGTCGGACCCGGGCACTGAAGCTTTCTTT | CASSSSDPGTEAFF
TRBJ2-2 | TRBV5-1 | . | few | TGCGCCAGCAGCTTGGTCGATAAGGGGACCGGGGAGCTGTTTTTT | CASSLVDKGTGELFF
TRBJ2-7 | TRBV5-8 | . | . | TGTGCCAGCAGCTTGCAGGGGAACGAGCAGTACTTC | CASSLQGNEQYF
TRBJ1-1 | TRBV7-2 | . | many | TGTGCCAGCAGCTTAGTGGGCCTGACTGAAGCTTTCTTT | CASSLVGLTEAFF
TRBJ2-3 | TRBV7-9 | TRBD2 | few | TGTGCCAGCAGCGCACGGGGGGGTACAGATACGCAGTATTTT | CASSARGGTDTQYF
TRBJ1-2 | TRBV20-1 | TRBD1 | . | TGCAGTGCTAGAGTGAAGGGGGCGCGAGGAGGCTATGGCTACACCTTC | CSARVKGARGGYGYTF
TRBJ1-2 | TRBV12-3/TRBV12-4 | . | many | TGTGCCAGCAGAACTTCAGGGGCCGCGCCGGATGGCTACACCTTC | CASRTSGAAPDGYTF
TRBJ1-2 | TRBV25-1 | TRBD1 | . | TGTGCCAGCAGTGAGCCTGGGCAGGGGGTTGATGGCTACACCTTC | CASSEPGQGVDGYTF
TRBJ2-7 | TRBV24-1 | TRBD2 | . | TGTGCCACCAGCCCAGGTCAGGCGCGCGGGAGAGCCTACGAGCAGTACTTC | CATSPGQARGRAYEQYF
TRBJ2-3 | TRBV14 | . | . | TGTGCCAGCAGCTCCCGTGAAGGGGTTATTTCAGATACGCAGTATTTT | CASSSREGVISDTQYF
TRBJ1-6 | TRBV5-1 | TRBD1 | . | TGCGCCAGCAGAGACCTGGAGACAGGGTATAATTCACCCCTCCACTTT | CASRDLETGYNSPLHF
TRBJ1-1 | TRBV11-2 | . | . | TGTGCCAGCAGCTTGACAGCCAAAAACACTGAAGCTTTCTTT | CASSLTAKNTEAFF
TRBJ1-1 | TRBV19 | . | . | TGTGCCAGTAAAAGGGGAAGGGGCACTGAAGCTTTCTTT | CASKRGRGTEAFF
TRBJ2-5 | TRBV7-9 | TRBD1 | . | TGTGCCAGCAGCTTAGCCGGGACAGGGCCCGAAGAGACCCAGTACTTC | CASSLAGTGPEETQYF
TRBJ2-3 | TRBV12-3/TRBV12-4 | TRBD2 | many | TGTGCCAGCAGTTTCTCCCTCGGACTAGCAGATACGCAGTATTTT | CASSFSLGLADTQYF
TRBJ1-5 | TRBV3-1 | . | many | TGTGCCAGCAGCCAGACAGGAGGCAATCAGCCCCAGCATTTT | CASSQTGGNQPQHF
TRBJ1-2 | TRBV5-1 | TRBD1 | . | TGCGCCAGCAGCTCGTCCGGGACAGGGGATAGCGGCTACACCTTC | CASSSSGTGDSGYTF
TRBJ1-6 | TRBV15 | TRBD1 | . | TGTGCCACCAGCAGGGACAGGGGAGGTTCACCCCTCCACTTT | CATSRDRGGSPLHF
TRBJ1-4 | TRBV3-1 | . | . | TGTGCCAGCAGTCGGAAATTCCCAGGCGGTGAAAAACTGTTTTTT | CASSRKFPGGEKLFF
TRBJ2-5 | TRBV10-3 | . | . | TGTGCCATCAGTGAGTCTTCCCAAGAGACCCAGTACTTC | CAISESSQETQYF
TRBJ2-1 | TRBV5-1 | . | . | TGCGCCAGCAGCTTGGGAGACGCCGCCTACAATGAGCAGTTCTTC | CASSLGDAAYNEQFF
TRBJ2-7 | TRBV24-1 | . | . | TGTGCCACCAGTGATTTGGCAGACCCCTACGAGCAGTACTTC | CATSDLADPYEQYF
TRBJ2-5 | TRBV20-1 | . | . | TGCAGTGCTACCGGGGCTCAAGAGACCCAGTACTTC | CSATGAQETQYF
TRBJ2-3 | TRBV7-2 | TRBD2 | . | TGTGCCAGCAGCCCAACCAGACTAGCGGGACTAACAGATACGCAGTATTTT | CASSPTRLAGLTDTQYF
TRBJ2-7 | TRBV19 | . | . | TGTGCCAGTAGTATCCTACTTGGGAGCTCCTACGAGCAGTACTTC | CASSILLGSSYEQYF
TRBJ2-3 | TRBV4-1 | . | . | TGCGCCAGCAGCCGTCCGCGGGGCACCGACCGGAATACGCAGTATTTT | CASSRPRGTDRNTQYF
TRBJ2-7 | TRBV21-1 | . | few | TGTGCCAGCAGCAAAGGTCGAATCCGAGGACAGGGGAATTACGAGCAGTACTTC | CASSKGRIRGQGNYEQYF
TRBJ2-1 | TRBV3-1 | . | few | TGTGCCAGCAGCCTAGGGACATTGACCTACAATGAGCAGTTCTTC | CASSLGTLTYNEQFF
TRBJ1-2 | TRBV12-3/TRBV12-4 | . | few | TGTGCCAGCAGCTCCAGGGTGGTAATTGGCTACACCTTC | CASSSRVVIGYTF
TRBJ2-7 | TRBV3-1 | TRBD2 | few | TGTGCCAGCAGCCCGGGACTAGCGCGGTACGAGCAGTACTTC | CASSPGLARYEQYF
TRBJ2-6 | TRBV28 | . | many | TGTGCCAGCAAAAAGTTCTCTGGGGCCAACGTCCTGACTTTC | CASKKFSGANVLTF
TRBJ1-4 | TRBV4-1 | . | . | TGCGCCAGCAGCCAAGATCTTACAGTGACTAATGAAAAACTGTTTTTT | CASSQDLTVTNEKLFF
TRBJ1-3 | TRBV4-1 | . | few | TGCGCCAGCAGCCAAGAGTCTGGAAACACCATATATTTT | CASSQESGNTIYF
TRBJ2-7 | TRBV12-3/TRBV12-4 | . | . | TGTGCCAGCATGGGGACTCCGTCCTACGAGCAGTACTTC | CASMGTPSYEQYF
TRBJ2-7 | TRBV5-5 | . | few | TGTGCCAGCCTCCTAGGATACGAGCAGTACTTC | CASLLGYEQYF